The source of this T cell receptor (beta chain) is a study of cytomegalovirus exposure and HLA in healthy donors. Study-wide context: The same platform was used for the 100 to 150 validation repertoires as for the approximately 730 first-cohort repertoires, as reported in a later analysis.

General observations from the study: The investigators catalogued 150 to 200 TCR beta chains as cytomegalovirus-associated. Reported results showed that the classifier diagnosed cytomegalovirus status with high specificity and sensitivity.

CDR3 length: 15 residues. CDR1 and CDR2 (germline): SGHTA, FQGNSA. Trimming removed 1 base at V and 6 bases at J, with 13 bases between. Comments on this clone: Its antigen is not known.

Some clones are missing from TCRdb's copy, which holds only in-frame ones; the method was immunoSEQ multiplex PCR. The sample holds 130,000 to 150,000 clones, around 90% seen once. The rearrangement uses TRBV7-2 and TRBJ1-5; weak D call: TRBD1 (5 bases). The sequenced sample was PBMCs. This receptor was obtained from a man between 18 and 35 years old in good health and CMV-seropositive. CDR3 in DNA: TGTGCCAGCAGCTTAGGCGGGGGGGTTCGTCAGCCCCAGCATTTT. This translates into CASSLGGGVRQPQHF.